These T cell receptor beta chains were read from a single sample in a study of glioma-infiltrating T cells. Each CDR3 protein gets one entry after TCRdb re-called the multiplex PCR reads with MiXCR. This sample has more than 350,000 distinct CDR3 sequences, with approximately 42% found just once. Material: glioma tissue, nonneoplastic brain tissue, or PBMCs (not recorded which). The receptors shown here come from a human donor with low-grade glioma or glioblastoma, undergoing nonglioma brain surgery, or in good health (not recorded which). Each CDR3 is given with its conserved first and last residue. Each record gives: V gene, clone size, J gene, D gene, CDR3 protein, CDR3 DNA. The D gene is left open where the match is weak. Clone sizes are given selectively: once, few, many, or a class where the clone is expanded.

v_call: TRBV20-1
clone_size: .
j_call: TRBJ2-5
d_call: .
cdr3_aa: CSASLLVEETQYF
cdr3_nt: TGCAGTGCTAGTTTGCTAGTAGAAGAGACCCAGTACTTC

v_call: TRBV19
clone_size: few
j_call: TRBJ1-2
d_call: .
cdr3_aa: CASSYRDQNYGYTF
cdr3_nt: TGTGCCAGTAGCTACAGGGACCAAAACTATGGCTACACCTTC

v_call: TRBV30
clone_size: .
j_call: TRBJ1-1
d_call: .
cdr3_aa: CAWSQVLNTEAFF
cdr3_nt: TGTGCCTGGAGCCAGGTATTGAACACTGAAGCTTTCTTT

v_call: TRBV20-1
clone_size: many
j_call: TRBJ2-7
d_call: TRBD2
cdr3_aa: CSAPGTSGRVGEQYF
cdr3_nt: TGCAGTGCTCCCGGGACTAGCGGGAGAGTAGGGGAGCAGTACTTC

v_call: TRBV20-1
clone_size: many
j_call: TRBJ2-7
d_call: TRBD2
cdr3_aa: CSAWTSRDYEQYF
cdr3_nt: TGCAGTGCTTGGACTAGCCGAGACTACGAGCAGTACTTC

v_call: TRBV3-1
clone_size: .
j_call: TRBJ2-1
d_call: .
cdr3_aa: CASSGSLNNEQFF
cdr3_nt: TGTGCCAGCAGCGGCAGTTTGAACAATGAGCAGTTCTTC

v_call: TRBV20-1
clone_size: few
j_call: TRBJ2-2
d_call: .
cdr3_aa: CSGFGGTNTGELFF
cdr3_nt: TGCAGTGGCTTCGGCGGAACGAACACCGGGGAGCTGTTTTTT

v_call: TRBV28
clone_size: .
j_call: TRBJ2-7
d_call: TRBD1
cdr3_aa: CASSPLGTGREQYF
cdr3_nt: TGTGCCAGCAGTCCTCTGGGGACAGGACGGGAGCAGTACTTC

v_call: TRBV4-1
clone_size: once
j_call: TRBJ1-2
d_call: .
cdr3_aa: CASSQARGSYGYTF
cdr3_nt: TGCGCCAGCAGCCAAGCGAGGGGAAGCTATGGCTACACCTTC

v_call: TRBV20-1
clone_size: many
j_call: TRBJ2-1
d_call: TRBD2
cdr3_aa: CSARGLAGFQYNEQFF
cdr3_nt: TGCAGTGCTAGAGGACTAGCGGGATTCCAATACAATGAGCAGTTCTTC

v_call: TRBV27
clone_size: .
j_call: TRBJ1-5
d_call: .
cdr3_aa: CASSLIGFGAHQPQHF
cdr3_nt: TGTGCCAGCAGTTTAATAGGGTTCGGGGCCCATCAGCCCCAGCATTTT

v_call: TRBV6-1
clone_size: many
j_call: TRBJ2-1
d_call: TRBD2
cdr3_aa: CASSLSSGREYNEQFF
cdr3_nt: TGTGCCAGCAGTCTTTCTAGCGGGAGGGAATACAATGAGCAGTTCTTC

v_call: TRBV12-3/TRBV12-4
clone_size: few
j_call: TRBJ1-1
d_call: .
cdr3_aa: CASSPSSGEAFF
cdr3_nt: TGTGCCAGCAGTCCCTCCTCCGGTGAAGCTTTCTTT

v_call: TRBV20-1
clone_size: .
j_call: TRBJ2-7
d_call: TRBD1
cdr3_aa: CSAPSDRGKFYKQYF
cdr3_nt: TGCAGTGCACCCTCCGACAGGGGCAAATTCTACAAGCAGTACTTC

v_call: TRBV19
clone_size: .
j_call: TRBJ2-2
d_call: .
cdr3_aa: CASSILTGNTGELLF
cdr3_nt: TGTGCCAGTAGTATACTCACAGGGAACACCGGGGAACTGCTTTTT

v_call: TRBV20-1
clone_size: .
j_call: TRBJ2-7
d_call: .
cdr3_aa: CSASPGPSDYEQYF
cdr3_nt: TGCAGTGCTAGTCCGGGGCCCTCGGACTACGAGCAGTACTTC

v_call: TRBV28
clone_size: many
j_call: TRBJ2-7
d_call: .
cdr3_aa: CASSSPDRSSSYEQYF
cdr3_nt: TGTGCCAGCAGTTCGCCAGACAGGAGTAGCTCCTACGAGCAGTACTTC

v_call: TRBV24-1
clone_size: .
j_call: TRBJ2-3
d_call: TRBD2
cdr3_aa: CATSGGIAGVTDTQYF
cdr3_nt: TGTGCCACCAGTGGTGGGATAGCGGGAGTCACAGATACGCAGTATTTT

v_call: TRBV28
clone_size: .
j_call: TRBJ2-5
d_call: .
cdr3_aa: CASSSGGSGEETQYF
cdr3_nt: TGTGCCAGCAGCTCTGGAGGTAGCGGAGAAGAGACCCAGTACTTC

v_call: TRBV29-1
clone_size: .
j_call: TRBJ1-1
d_call: .
cdr3_aa: CSVAAGEAFF
cdr3_nt: TGCAGCGTTGCGGCAGGAGAAGCTTTCTTT

v_call: TRBV20-1
clone_size: .
j_call: TRBJ2-5
d_call: .
cdr3_aa: CSAGDLAAGQETQYF
cdr3_nt: TGCAGTGCTGGAGATCTTGCGGCAGGCCAAGAGACCCAGTACTTC

v_call: TRBV7-9
clone_size: few
j_call: TRBJ2-7
d_call: .
cdr3_aa: CASSLAGQGSYEQYF
cdr3_nt: TGTGCCAGCAGCTTAGCCGGGCAGGGAAGCTACGAGCAGTACTTC

v_call: TRBV27
clone_size: .
j_call: TRBJ1-3
d_call: .
cdr3_aa: CASSLWGAGNTIYF
cdr3_nt: TGTGCCAGCAGCTTATGGGGGGCTGGAAACACCATATATTTT

v_call: TRBV4-1
clone_size: .
j_call: TRBJ2-3
d_call: .
cdr3_aa: CASSQDLSVGPDTQYF
cdr3_nt: TGCGCCAGCAGCCAAGATTTAAGTGTAGGGCCAGATACGCAGTATTTT

v_call: TRBV28
clone_size: .
j_call: TRBJ1-5
d_call: .
cdr3_aa: CASSSRDRRNQPQHF
cdr3_nt: TGTGCCAGCAGTTCCCGGGACCGCCGGAATCAGCCCCAGCATTTT

v_call: TRBV6-2/TRBV6-3
clone_size: .
j_call: TRBJ2-1
d_call: .
cdr3_aa: CASSLHDRSSYNEQFF
cdr3_nt: TGTGCCAGCAGTTTACATGACAGAAGCTCCTACAATGAGCAGTTCTTC

v_call: TRBV15
clone_size: .
j_call: TRBJ2-1
d_call: TRBD1
cdr3_aa: CATSLLGTGGYNEQFF
cdr3_nt: TGTGCCACCAGTTTGTTAGGGACAGGGGGTTACAATGAGCAGTTCTTC

v_call: TRBV4-1
clone_size: few
j_call: TRBJ2-7
d_call: TRBD1
cdr3_aa: CASSRGQGSIFDEQYF
cdr3_nt: TGCGCCAGCAGCCGGGGACAGGGTTCGATATTCGACGAGCAGTACTTC

v_call: TRBV4-3
clone_size: .
j_call: TRBJ2-7
d_call: TRBD1
cdr3_aa: CASSQAPGQGVSYEQYF
cdr3_nt: TGCGCCAGCAGCCAAGCCCCTGGACAGGGTGTTTCCTACGAGCAGTACTTC

v_call: TRBV19
clone_size: .
j_call: TRBJ2-3
d_call: .
cdr3_aa: CASSRIIGTDTQYF
cdr3_nt: TGTGCCAGTAGTCGAATTATTGGCACAGATACGCAGTATTTT

v_call: TRBV5-1
clone_size: few
j_call: TRBJ2-3
d_call: .
cdr3_aa: CASSPRNGFRGTDTQYF
cdr3_nt: TGCGCCAGCAGCCCCCGGAATGGGTTTCGGGGCACGGATACGCAGTATTTT

v_call: TRBV6-2/TRBV6-3
clone_size: many
j_call: TRBJ1-2
d_call: .
cdr3_aa: CASSYSRYGYTF
cdr3_nt: TGTGCCAGCAGTTACTCTCGCTATGGCTACACCTTC

v_call: TRBV20-1
clone_size: .
j_call: TRBJ1-5
d_call: .
cdr3_aa: CSAHGGAHNQPQHF
cdr3_nt: TGCAGTGCCCACGGGGGGGCCCACAATCAGCCCCAGCATTTT

v_call: TRBV28
clone_size: .
j_call: TRBJ1-5
d_call: TRBD1
cdr3_aa: CASNLIGTGDQPQHF
cdr3_nt: TGTGCCAGCAATTTAATTGGGACAGGGGATCAGCCCCAGCATTTT

v_call: TRBV28
clone_size: many
j_call: TRBJ2-1
d_call: .
cdr3_aa: CASSFGGSYNEQFF
cdr3_nt: TGTGCCAGCAGTTTCGGGGGATCCTACAATGAGCAGTTCTTC

v_call: TRBV12-3/TRBV12-4
clone_size: .
j_call: TRBJ1-1
d_call: .
cdr3_aa: CAGSATGLNTEAFF
cdr3_nt: TGTGCCGGCAGTGCCACAGGTTTGAACACTGAAGCTTTCTTT

v_call: TRBV28
clone_size: few
j_call: TRBJ2-3
d_call: .
cdr3_aa: CASNLDSGGTDTQYF
cdr3_nt: TGTGCCAGCAACCTAGACAGCGGAGGGACAGATACGCAGTATTTT

v_call: TRBV27
clone_size: many
j_call: TRBJ2-7
d_call: TRBD2
cdr3_aa: CASSPAPGTSGRFEQYF
cdr3_nt: TGTGCCAGCAGCCCTGCCCCCGGGACTAGCGGGAGATTCGAGCAGTACTTC

v_call: TRBV2
clone_size: few
j_call: TRBJ2-7
d_call: TRBD2
cdr3_aa: CASIPLAGSYEQYF
cdr3_nt: TGTGCCAGCATACCACTAGCGGGGTCCTACGAGCAGTACTTC

v_call: TRBV6-1
clone_size: .
j_call: TRBJ2-1
d_call: TRBD2
cdr3_aa: CASSEWREISGEQLF
cdr3_nt: TGTGCCAGCAGTGAGTGGCGGGAGATTTCCGGTGAGCAGCTCTTC

v_call: TRBV11-2
clone_size: .
j_call: TRBJ2-2
d_call: TRBD1
cdr3_aa: CASSLDWTGRVTNTGELFF
cdr3_nt: TGTGCCAGCAGCTTAGACTGGACAGGGAGAGTAACGAACACCGGGGAGCTGTTTTTT

v_call: TRBV4-2
clone_size: .
j_call: TRBJ2-2
d_call: TRBD1
cdr3_aa: CASSQLGQYTGELFF
cdr3_nt: TGTGCCAGCAGCCAACTGGGACAGTACACCGGGGAGCTGTTTTTT

v_call: TRBV29-1
clone_size: .
j_call: TRBJ2-5
d_call: .
cdr3_aa: CSVEGEGRETQYF
cdr3_nt: TGCAGCGTTGAAGGCGAGGGGCGGGAGACCCAGTACTTC

v_call: TRBV6-2/TRBV6-3
clone_size: many
j_call: TRBJ2-1
d_call: .
cdr3_aa: CASSYGSHGYNEQFF
cdr3_nt: TGTGCCAGCAGTTACGGGTCCCATGGTTACAATGAGCAGTTCTTC